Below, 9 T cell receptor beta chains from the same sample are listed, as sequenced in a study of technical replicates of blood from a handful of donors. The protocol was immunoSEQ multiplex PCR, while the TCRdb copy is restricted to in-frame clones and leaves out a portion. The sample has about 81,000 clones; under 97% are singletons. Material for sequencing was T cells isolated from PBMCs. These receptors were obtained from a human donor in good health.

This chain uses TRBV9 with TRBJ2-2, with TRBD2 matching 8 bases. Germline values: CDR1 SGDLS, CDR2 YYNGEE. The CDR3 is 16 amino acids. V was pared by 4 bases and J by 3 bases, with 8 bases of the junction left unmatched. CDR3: CASSLLAEVYTGELFF. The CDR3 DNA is TGTGCCAGCAGCCTACTAGCGGAAGTTTACACCGGGGAGCTGTTTTTT.

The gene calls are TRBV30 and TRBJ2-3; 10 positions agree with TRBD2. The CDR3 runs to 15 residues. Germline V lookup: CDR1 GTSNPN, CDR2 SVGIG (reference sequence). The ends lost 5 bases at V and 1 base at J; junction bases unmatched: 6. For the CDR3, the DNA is TGTGCCTGGTCTAGCGGGAGTTCGGGCACAGATACGCAGTATTTT. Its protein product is CAWSSGSSGTDTQYF. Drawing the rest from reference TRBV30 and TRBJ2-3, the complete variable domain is SQTIHQWPATLVQPVGSPLSLECTVEGTSNPNLYWYRQAAGRGLQLLFYSVGIGQISSEVPQNLSASRPQDRQFILSSKKLLLSDSGFYLCAWSSGSSGTDTQYFGPGTRLTVL.

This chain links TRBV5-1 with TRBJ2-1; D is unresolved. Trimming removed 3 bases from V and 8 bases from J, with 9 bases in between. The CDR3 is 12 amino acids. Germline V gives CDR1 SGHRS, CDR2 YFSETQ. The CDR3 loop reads CASSSELHEQFF. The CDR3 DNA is TGCGCCAGCAGCTCGGAGTTACATGAGCAGTTCTTC.

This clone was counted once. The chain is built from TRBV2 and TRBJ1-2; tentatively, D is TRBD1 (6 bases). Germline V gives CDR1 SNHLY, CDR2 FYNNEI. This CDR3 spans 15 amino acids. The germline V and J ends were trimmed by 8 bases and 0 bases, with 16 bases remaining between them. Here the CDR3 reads CASFINRDANYGYTF. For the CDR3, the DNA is TGTGCCAGCTTTATTAACAGGGACGCTAACTATGGCTACACCTTC.

CDR3: CASSLVLRNPRYGYTF. The CDR3 nucleotides are TGTGCCAGCAGCCTCGTATTGAGGAACCCCCGATATGGCTACACCTTC. V and J are TRBV7-2 and TRBJ1-2; D remains unclear. The germline gives CDR1 SGHTA, CDR2 FQGNSA. CDR3 size: 16 residues. Between the trimmed V and J ends, which lost 5 bases and 5 bases, there was a span of 21 bases.

The CDR3 coding sequence is TGTGCCAGCAGCGCCGGGACAGGGTTATACTACGAGCAGTACTTC. Translated: CASSAGTGLYYEQYF. This chain links TRBV5-4 with TRBJ2-7; 9 bases fit TRBD1. Trimming at V came to 4 bases and at J to 3 bases, leaving 8 bases not matched to a gene. The CDR3 runs 15 residues. Germline loops: CDR1 SGHNT, CDR2 YYREEE (reference sequence).

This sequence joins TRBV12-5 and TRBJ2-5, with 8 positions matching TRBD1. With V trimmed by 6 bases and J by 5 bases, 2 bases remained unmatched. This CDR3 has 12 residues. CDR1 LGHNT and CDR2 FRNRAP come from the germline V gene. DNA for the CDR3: TGTGCTAGTGGGTGGACAGGGGAGACCCAGTACTTC. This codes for CASGWTGETQYF.

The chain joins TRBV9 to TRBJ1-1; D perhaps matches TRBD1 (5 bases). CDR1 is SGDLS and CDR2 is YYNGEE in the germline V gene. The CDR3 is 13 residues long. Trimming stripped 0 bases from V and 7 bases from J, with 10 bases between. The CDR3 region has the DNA TGTGCCAGCAGCGTAGGTTTGGACATTGAAGCTTTCTTT. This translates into CASSVGLDIEAFF.

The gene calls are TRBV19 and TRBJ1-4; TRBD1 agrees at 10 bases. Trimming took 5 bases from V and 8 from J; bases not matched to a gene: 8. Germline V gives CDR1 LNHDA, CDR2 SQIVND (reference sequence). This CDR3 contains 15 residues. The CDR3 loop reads CASSADRGRKEKLFF. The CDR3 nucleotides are TGTGCCAGTAGTGCAGACAGGGGGCGTAAAGAAAAACTGTTTTTT.